The 13 T cell receptor beta chains below all came from one sample that was sequenced in a study of Tregs in tolerant kidney transplant recipients. Clones were read by immunoSEQ multiplex PCR, and TCRdb kept only the in-frame ones, dropping some. The sample holds about 110,000 clones, around 90% seen once. Sequenced material: CD4+ T cells from blood, taken before the transplant. The receptor source for this set is a human donor who received a combined kidney and bone marrow transplant.

V is TRBV2 and J is TRBJ2-5, with TRBD1 matching over 8 bases. The CDR3 is 15 amino acids. From germline, CDR1 is SNHLY and CDR2 FYNNEI. V trimming: 6 bases; J trimming: 5 bases; junction bases outside the gene matches: 11. CDR3: CASRGQGAVTETQYF. The DNA for the CDR3 is TGTGCCAGCAGAGGACAGGGCGCGGTCACTGAGACCCAGTACTTC.

The rearrangement links TRBV5-6 to TRBJ2-3; possible D gene TRBD2, 6 bases. Trimming stripped 4 bases from V and 6 bases from J, with 18 bases between. The CDR3 has 15 amino acids. Germline CDR1 SGHDT, CDR2 YYEEEE. The CDR3 reads CASSPGTGGRDTQYF. The CDR3 DNA is TGTGCCAGCAGCCCAGGGACTGGGGGAAGGGATACGCAGTATTTT.

The rearrangement links TRBV28 to TRBJ1-1, with D possibly TRBD1 on 5 matching bases. Trimming stripped 7 bases from V and 0 bases from J, with 12 bases between. The CDR3 consists of 14 residues. Germline-derived CDR1 and CDR2 are MDHEN and SYDVKM. CDR3 protein: CASTRGTVNTEAFF. As DNA, the CDR3 is TGTGCCAGCACCCGCGGGACCGTGAACACTGAAGCTTTCTTT.

CDR3 protein: CASQAGSYGYTF. The CDR3 DNA reads TGTGCCAGCCAGGCAGGGTCTTATGGCTACACCTTC. The chain employs TRBV7-8 and TRBJ1-2, with D maybe TRBD1 (5 bases). Germline V gives CDR1 SGHVS, CDR2 FQNEAQ. Trimming cost V 8 bases and J 5 bases, with 12 bases left between them. The CDR3 covers 12 residues.

CDR3 amino acids: CASSLAGWDYGYTF. The CDR3 bases are TGCGCCAGCAGCTTGGCGGGATGGGACTATGGCTACACCTTC. The rearrangement uses TRBV5-1 and TRBJ1-2; D is ambiguous. The CDR3 is made up of 14 amino acids. Trimming removed 0 bases at V and 3 bases at J, with 9 bases between. Germline assignment: CDR1 SGHRS and CDR2 YFSETQ.

This sequence joins TRBV19 and TRBJ2-7; D is perhaps TRBD1 (5 bases). The length of the CDR3 is 13 residues. The germline V gene has CDR1 LNHDA and CDR2 SQIVND (reference sequence). Trimming stripped 5 bases from V and 6 bases from J, with 14 bases between. CDR3 DNA sequence: TGTGCCAGTAGTTTCTTGGTGGGGCTCGAGCAGTACTTC. Its translation: CASSFLVGLEQYF.

The V gene is TRBV6-6, the J gene TRBJ1-4, with D maybe TRBD1 (6 bases). Per germline, CDR1 MNHNY and CDR2 SVGAGI (reference sequence). This CDR3 is 15 amino acids long. V lost 4 bases to trimming and J lost 0 bases, with 9 bases between them. The CDR3 loop is CASSWTAATNEKLFF. CDR3 nucleotide sequence: TGTGCCAGCAGTTGGACAGCCGCAACTAATGAAAAACTGTTTTTT.

The rearrangement links TRBV6-5 to TRBJ1-6; a weak D match, TRBD1 (6 bases). V was shortened by 8 bases and J by 8 bases, with 16 bases between the two germline ends. Germline CDR1 MNHEY, CDR2 SVGAGI. The CDR3 length is 14 residues. The CDR3 here is CASCRDTPYSPLHF. The DNA of the CDR3 is TGTGCCAGCTGCAGGGACACTCCATATTCACCCCTCCACTTT.

This clone was recorded once. V usage is TRBV4-2 and J usage is TRBJ2-5; tentatively, D is TRBD2 (5 bases). In germline, CDR1 is LGHNA, CDR2 YNFKEQ. This CDR3 has 15 amino acids. The ends were cut back, 1 base at V and 1 base at J, with 10 bases in the middle. Here the CDR3 reads CASSQAAGVQETQYF. The CDR3 nucleotides read TGTGCCAGCAGCCAAGCGGCCGGGGTCCAAGAGACCCAGTACTTC.

The chain employs TRBV11-2 and TRBJ2-7; D perhaps matches TRBD1 (6 bases). V lost 1 base, J lost 3 bases, and 13 bases lay in between. The CDR3 totals 15 residues. Germline-derived CDR1 and CDR2 are SGHAT and FQNNGV. CDR3 DNA: TGTGCCAGCAGCTTAGTTGCCAGGGGCGACTACGAGCAGTACTTC. Encoded protein: CASSLVARGDYEQYF.

V is TRBV25-1 and J is TRBJ2-1; 7 bases agree with TRBD1. V lost 4 bases and J lost 5; bases outside the gene matches: 14. The germline CDR1 and CDR2 sequences are MGHDK and SYGVNS. The CDR3 consists of 17 residues. CDR3 bases: TGTGCCAGCAGTGCCAATCCCGGGACAGCGGTAGACAATGAGCAGTTCTTC. Its protein product is CASSANPGTAVDNEQFF.

The V and J genes are TRBV28 and TRBJ1-1; 10 nucleotides line up with TRBD1. The CDR3 consists of 17 residues. After removal of 5 bases from V and 5 bases from J, the junction contained 14 bases not matched to a gene. Germline values: CDR1 MDHEN, CDR2 SYDVKM. CDR3 sequence (DNA): TGTGCCAGCAGTCTACCTATTGGGACAGGGGACCTGACTGAAGCTTTCTTT. Its protein product is CASSLPIGTGDLTEAFF.

CDR3 protein: CASSPAGGRSSPLHF. DNA of the CDR3: TGTGCCAGCAGTCCGGCAGGGGGAAGGAGTTCACCCCTCCACTTT. The chain employs TRBV6-5 and TRBJ1-6, with 7 nucleotides matching TRBD1. CDR1 and CDR2 from the germline V gene are MNHEY and SVGAGI. There are 15 residues in the CDR3. Trimming cost V 5 bases and J 9 bases; bases outside gene matches: 10.